This TCR beta chain was recovered during a study of blood T cell repertoires in COVID-19. Germline V gene data show CDR1 as LNHDA and CDR2 as SQIVND (reference sequence). The CDR3 spans 16 residues. J gave up 5 bases and V 2 bases, and 6 bases lay outside the gene matches. Profiled with immunoSEQ multiplex PCR; TCRdb holds only in-frame clones, not every one. The sample gives under 85,000 clones, 82% of which show up once; approximately 10% is in the top ten. The source is a man between 50 and 59 years old with acute or convalescent COVID-19. The sample was peripheral blood. The chain is built from TRBV19 and TRBJ1-6; the match to TRBD1 covers 7 bases. The CDR3 nucleotides read TGTGCCAGTAGTATAAAGACAGGGACTCATAATTCACCCCTCCACTTT. This encodes CASSIKTGTHNSPLHF.